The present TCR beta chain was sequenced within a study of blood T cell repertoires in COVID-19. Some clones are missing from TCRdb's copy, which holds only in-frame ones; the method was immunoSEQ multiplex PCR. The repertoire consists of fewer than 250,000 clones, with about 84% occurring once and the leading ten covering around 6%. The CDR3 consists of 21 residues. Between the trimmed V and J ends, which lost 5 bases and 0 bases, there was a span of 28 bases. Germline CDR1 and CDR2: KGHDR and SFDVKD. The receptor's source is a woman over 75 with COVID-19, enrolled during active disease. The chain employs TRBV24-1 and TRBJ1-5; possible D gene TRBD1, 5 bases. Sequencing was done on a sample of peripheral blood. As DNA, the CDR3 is TGTGCCACCAGTGGTGGGGTGAGGGGAGGTAAATTTCCCTTTAGCAATCAGCCCCAGCATTTT. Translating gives CATSGGVRGGKFPFSNQPQHF.